This is a list of T cell receptor beta chains from one sample in a study of beta chain features in type 1 diabetes. Measured with immunoSEQ multiplex PCR; TCRdb has only the in-frame clones, and not every one. The repertoire includes 900,000 or so clones, roughly a sixth of them detected once, and 0.023% sits in the top ten. The sequencing sample was made of naive CD4+ T cells from blood. Source of these receptors: a woman aged 18-30 years in good health. CDR3s include the opening cysteine and the closing phenylalanine or tryptophan. D genes are given only for firm matches. Where a row states a size, it is once, few, many or the class of an expanded clone; other rows omit it.

TRBD2	-	TRBV28	TRBJ2-7	TGTGCCAGCAGCCTGGTCGGGACTAGCGGGAGTTACGAGCAGTACTTC	CASSLVGTSGSYEQYF
-	few	TRBV7-3	TRBJ1-5	TGTGCCAGCAGATTACGAGGGAAGAAGGCTAGCAATCAGCCCCAGCATTTT	CASRLRGKKASNQPQHF
-	-	TRBV28	TRBJ1-2	TGTGCCAGCAGTTCTTCCTATGGCTACACCTTC	CASSSSYGYTF
-	few	TRBV7-9	TRBJ2-5	TGTGCCAGCAGCTTAGCCCGTGGGGGGTTAGAGACCCAGTACTTC	CASSLARGGLETQYF
-	-	TRBV2	TRBJ2-7	TGTGCCAGCAGTGAGGAGGCAGGGCTCCACGAGCAGTACTTC	CASSEEAGLHEQYF
TRBD1	few	TRBV6-6	TRBJ1-2	TGTGCCAGCAGTTCGACAGGGCTCGACTATGGCTACACCTTC	CASSSTGLDYGYTF
-	-	TRBV21-1	TRBJ2-5	TGTGCCAGCAGCACGCGACAGGGGGCGGCGGAGACCCAGTACTTC	CASSTRQGAAETQYF
-	few	TRBV18	TRBJ2-1	TGTGCCAGCTCACCACCCGGGTCAGGCCTCAATGAGCAGTTCTTC	CASSPPGSGLNEQFF
-	few	TRBV7-2	TRBJ2-7	TGTGCCAGCAGTACTAGCACCTCCTACGAGCAGTACTTC	CASSTSTSYEQYF
-	few	TRBV6-1	TRBJ1-5	TGTGCCAGCAGTGATCAGGGTAGTCAGCCCCAGCATTTT	CASSDQGSQPQHF
-	-	TRBV29-1	TRBJ1-2	TGCAGCGACCGACCGGCGGACTATGGCTACACCTTC	CSDRPADYGYTF
TRBD1	-	TRBV9	TRBJ2-2	TGTGCCAGCAGCGCTAAATCAACAGGGGCCACCGGGGAGCTGTTTTTT	CASSAKSTGATGELFF
-	-	TRBV9	TRBJ1-2	TGTGCCAGCAGCGTAGCCCGAGACAGGTCTACTTTCTATGGCTACACCTTC	CASSVARDRSTFYGYTF
TRBD2	-	TRBV28	TRBJ2-7	TGTGCCAGCAGTTCGGGCGGGAGCTCCTACGAGCAGTACTTC	CASSSGGSSYEQYF